The clone carrying this T cell receptor (beta chain) was detected only a few times. RNA transcripts provided the source from which TCR beta CDR3 regions were amplified. A set of HTBI primers served as the primers for a first-round RT-PCR of the TCR CDR3. Each CDR3 protein gets one entry after TCRdb re-called the multiplex PCR reads with MiXCR. Found here are about 400,000 distinct CDR3 sequences, more than 13% of them singletons; the top ten hold less than 35%. The sample is drawn from a study of T cells in Graves' hyperthyroidism and ophthalmopathy. V lost 0 bases, J lost 0 bases, and 23 bases lay in between. The CDR3 totals 21 residues. Germline assignment: CDR1 KGHDR and CDR2 SFDVKD.

The source is a woman in her twenties or thirties with Graves' hyperthyroidism. Sequences were obtained from blood. The rearrangement uses TRBV24-1 and TRBJ1-5; no clear D. This CDR3 is CATSDLKLSAHHTYSNQPQHF. CDR3 bases: TGTGCCACCAGTGATTTGAAACTTTCAGCACACCACACCTATAGCAATCAGCCCCAGCATTTT.